Presented here are 20 T cell receptor beta chains from one specimen sequenced in a study of Ad26.COV2.S vaccination and SARS-CoV-2 variants. Profiled with immunoSEQ multiplex PCR; TCRdb holds only in-frame clones, not every one. The profile shows about 480,000 clones, around nine tenths of them singletons. Treatment specified: some 19 received Ad26.COV2.S at low or high dose, single or two shots; 5 received placebo; per-sample allocation not given. Samples analyzed were those drawn on day 63 after the first vaccine or placebo injection. The sample was peripheral blood, taken in a trial of Ad26.COV2.S vaccine versus placebo. The receptors originated from a person aged 18-60 years who received the Ad26.COV2.S COVID-19 vaccine or a placebo.

J is TRBJ2-2 and V is TRBV19; the D gene is possibly TRBD2 (6 bases). V was shortened by 9 bases and J by 1 base, with 12 bases between the two germline ends. The CDR3 has 14 residues. Germline-derived CDR1 and CDR2 are LNHDA and SQIVND (reference sequence). The CDR3 nucleotides are TGTGCCAGCAGGAGGGGAGGGAACACCGGGGAGCTGTTTTTT. This translates into CASRRGGNTGELFF. Full variable domain (outside the CDR3, taken from reference TRBV19 and TRBJ2-2): DGGITQSPKYLFRKEGQNVTLSCEQNLNHDAMYWYRQDPGQGLRLIYYSQIVNDFQKGDIAEGYSVSREKKESFPLTVTSAQKNPTAFYLCASRRGGNTGELFFGEGSRLTVL.

This clone was observed a single time. The rearrangement uses TRBV27 and TRBJ2-7; 8 bases fit TRBD2. CDR1 is MNHEY, CDR2 SMNVEV, per germline (reference sequence). With 6 bases clipped from V and 1 base from J, the junction kept 5 bases outside the gene matches. This CDR3 contains 14 residues. In DNA form, the CDR3 reads TGTGCCAGCAGAGGTAGCGGGATTTCCTACGAGCAGTACTTC. Its protein is CASRGSGISYEQYF.

V gene TRBV2 combines with J gene TRBJ2-1, with 9 bases fitting TRBD2. CDR3 length equals 15 residues. V lost 2 bases to trimming and J lost 4 bases; unmatched junction nucleotides: 3. The V gene's germline CDR1 is SNHLY and CDR2 FYNNEI. CDR3: CASSELAGRYNEQFF. For the CDR3, the DNA is TGTGCCAGCAGTGAACTAGCGGGGAGATACAATGAGCAGTTCTTC.

This clone appeared a single time. This chain joins TRBV29-1 and TRBJ2-1; no firm D call. The germline gives CDR1 SQVTM, CDR2 ANQGSEA. V lost 6 bases and J 4 bases, leaving 13 bases between the germline ends. The CDR3 is 13 residues long. CDR3 residues: CSVSGLLYNEQFF. The CDR3 coding sequence is TGCAGCGTCTCGGGTCTCCTTTACAATGAGCAGTTCTTC.

The CDR3 protein is CASSPDRDYGYTF. CDR3 coding DNA: TGTGCCAGCAGCCCGGACAGGGACTATGGCTACACCTTC. The chain is built from TRBV5-6 and TRBJ1-2, with 8 bases lining up with TRBD1. The CDR3 totals 13 residues. Looked up from germline, CDR1 is SGHDT and CDR2 is YYEEEE. J gave up 3 bases and V 4 bases, and 2 bases lay outside the gene matches.

The chain is built from TRBV27 and TRBJ2-7; tentatively, D is TRBD2 (6 bases). The CDR3 spans 14 residues. Germline CDR1 MNHEY, CDR2 SMNVEV (reference sequence). V gave up 8 bases and J gave up 1 base, with 15 bases separating them. In DNA, the CDR3 is TGTGCCAGCTGCGTCGGGGGAGGATCCTACGAGCAGTACTTC. Translating gives CASCVGGGSYEQYF.

The chain is built from TRBV2 and TRBJ1-2, with D maybe TRBD1 (5 bases). This CDR3 spans 15 amino acids. The germline gives CDR1 SNHLY, CDR2 FYNNEI. V lost 3 bases, J lost 3 bases, and 14 bases lay in between. The CDR3 nucleotides read TGTGCCAGCAGTGACCAGGGTAGAGGCTACTATGGCTACACCTTC. It specifies CASSDQGRGYYGYTF.

Note on this clone: The same CDR3 is also encoded by other DNA sequences in this sample. This chain uses TRBV29-1 with TRBJ2-7; 8 positions match TRBD1. The CDR3 covers 14 residues. The V segment lost 5 bases and the J segment 2 bases; nucleotides outside the gene matches: 8. Germline CDR1 and CDR2: SQVTM and ANQGSEA. The chain's CDR3 is CSVLGQGVTYEQYF. Written as DNA, the CDR3 is TGCAGCGTTCTAGGACAGGGTGTTACCTACGAGCAGTACTTC.

The chain uses TRBV2 and TRBJ2-1; TRBD2 agrees at 10 bases. The CDR3 spans 15 residues. Germline V gives CDR1 SNHLY, CDR2 FYNNEI. V shed 7 bases, J shed 7 bases, and the junction held 10 bases outside the gene matches. The CDR3 protein is CASMGASGRYNEQFF. In nucleotides, the CDR3 is TGTGCCAGCATGGGGGCTAGCGGGAGATATAATGAGCAGTTCTTC.

This sequence joins TRBV11-3 and TRBJ2-5; no firm D call. The CDR3 extends over 15 amino acids. Germline V lookup: CDR1 SGHNT, CDR2 YENEEA. V lost 2 bases, J lost 2 bases, and 12 bases lay in between. For the CDR3, the DNA is TGTGCCAGCAGCTTAAGCACCGCCAGACAAGAGACCCAGTACTTC. It encodes CASSLSTARQETQYF.

The chain uses TRBV6-6 and TRBJ1-3; no firm D call. Trimming removed 5 bases from V and 0 bases from J, with 5 bases in between. The CDR3 has 13 amino acids. Germline assignment: CDR1 MNHNY and CDR2 SVGAGI (reference sequence). Here the CDR3 reads CASSRGSGNTIYF. CDR3 coding DNA: TGTGCCAGCAGTAGAGGCTCTGGAAACACCATATATTTT.

This clone was seen a few times. This chain connects TRBV30 to TRBJ2-1; 9 bases align to TRBD1. There are 15 residues in the CDR3. Trimming cost V 3 bases and J 6 bases; bases outside gene matches: 9. CDR1 and CDR2 from the germline V gene are GTSNPN and SVGIG (reference sequence). CDR3 nucleotide sequence: TGTGCCTGGAGCCACACAGGGGGCGCCGGCAATGAGCAGTTCTTC. Translating gives CAWSHTGGAGNEQFF.

This clone appeared once. Other DNA sequences within the sample encode an identical CDR3. CDR3 protein: CASSLGGVSTEAFF. The CDR3, as DNA: TGTGCCAGCAGCTTGGGGGGGGTGTCTACTGAAGCTTTCTTT. The gene calls are TRBV5-4 and TRBJ1-1, with a tentative D call TRBD1 (5 bases). The germline V gene has CDR1 SGHNT and CDR2 YYREEE (reference sequence). V was shortened by 0 bases and J by 5 bases, with 11 bases between the two germline ends. CDR3 size: 14 residues. Complete variable domain (other parts from reference TRBV5-4 and TRBJ1-1): ETGVTQSPTHLIKTRGQQVTLRCSSQSGHNTVSWYQQALGQGPQFIFQYYREEENGRGNFPPRFSGLQFPNYSSELNVNALELDDSALYLCASSLGGVSTEAFFGQGTRLTVV.

The chain joins TRBV11-3 to TRBJ2-1; D is ambiguous. Looked up from germline, CDR1 is SGHNT and CDR2 is YENEEA. The CDR3 spans 15 residues. V was trimmed by 5 bases and J by 7 bases, leaving 18 bases between them. In nucleotides, the CDR3 is TGTGCCAGCAGCCCCAATTTCCCGTACGAGAATGAGCAGTTCTTC. Amino acid sequence: CASSPNFPYENEQFF.

The chain has TRBV7-3 and TRBJ2-3; 12 bases are a match to TRBD2. Looked up from germline, CDR1 is SGHTA and CDR2 is FQGTGA. This CDR3 region has 15 residues. The V gene end was trimmed by 6 bases and the J gene end by 6 bases; junction bases not matched to a gene: 7. Written as DNA, the CDR3 is TGTGCCAGCAGGGCTAGCGGGAGGGCCGAGGATACGCAGTATTTT. Translation gives CASRASGRAEDTQYF.

The chain employs TRBV7-2 and TRBJ1-3; D is perhaps TRBD1 (5 bases). V dropped 2 bases and J dropped 2 bases, with 16 bases sitting between them. Germline-derived CDR1 and CDR2 are SGHTA and FQGNSA. The CDR3 extends over 17 amino acids. Here the CDR3 reads CASSLIGGNRAGNTIYF. The CDR3 nucleotides are TGTGCCAGCAGCTTAATCGGGGGGAATAGAGCTGGAAACACCATATATTTT.

The count of this clone is one. The chain combines TRBV5-6 with TRBJ1-4, with D possibly matching TRBD1 (6 bases). V shed 4 bases and J shed 4 bases, with 14 bases lying between them. The CDR3 contains 15 residues. The germline V gene encodes CDR1 SGHDT and CDR2 YYEEEE. Here the CDR3 reads CASSVGGGLNEKLFF. CDR3 DNA sequence: TGTGCCAGCAGCGTTGGAGGGGGTCTTAATGAAAAACTGTTTTTT. Supplemented by reference TRBV5-6 and TRBJ1-4, the full variable domain reads DAGVTQSPTHLIKTRGQQVTLRCSPKSGHDTVSWYQQALGQGPQFIFQYYEEEERQRGNFPDRFSGHQFPNYSSELNVNALLLGDSALYLCASSVGGGLNEKLFFGSGTQLSVL.

The rearrangement joins TRBV3-1 (or the pseudogene TRBV3-2) to TRBJ2-1; a weak D match, TRBD2 (6 bases). The CDR3 loop spans 15 amino acids. Germline loops: CDR1 LGHDT, CDR2 YNNKEL (reference sequence). The V end was cut by 2 bases, the J end by 10 bases, with 18 bases between. The CDR3 protein is CASSQQSRQGLEQFF. CDR3 bases: TGTGCCAGCAGCCAACAATCTCGGCAGGGACTCGAGCAGTTCTTC.

The rearrangement links TRBV6-5 to TRBJ2-7; maybe TRBD2 (6 bases). The V gene lost 6 bases and the J gene lost 6 bases, with 18 bases spanning the gap. The CDR3 totals 14 residues. Per the germline V gene, CDR1 is MNHEY and CDR2 is SVGAGI. CDR3 bases: TGTGCCAGCAGCCCGTTGGGGGGATTCGGCGAGCAGTACTTC. Translating gives CASSPLGGFGEQYF.

The J gene is TRBJ2-6, the V gene TRBV27, with D perhaps matching TRBD2 (6 bases). The CDR3 has 17 residues. Trimming removed 1 base at V and 0 bases at J, with 10 bases between. Germline values: CDR1 MNHEY, CDR2 SMNVEV (reference sequence). CDR3 coding DNA: TGTGCCAGCAGTTTATTGTCCGGGAGCTCTGGGGCCAACGTCCTGACTTTC. The encoded protein is CASSLLSGSSGANVLTF.